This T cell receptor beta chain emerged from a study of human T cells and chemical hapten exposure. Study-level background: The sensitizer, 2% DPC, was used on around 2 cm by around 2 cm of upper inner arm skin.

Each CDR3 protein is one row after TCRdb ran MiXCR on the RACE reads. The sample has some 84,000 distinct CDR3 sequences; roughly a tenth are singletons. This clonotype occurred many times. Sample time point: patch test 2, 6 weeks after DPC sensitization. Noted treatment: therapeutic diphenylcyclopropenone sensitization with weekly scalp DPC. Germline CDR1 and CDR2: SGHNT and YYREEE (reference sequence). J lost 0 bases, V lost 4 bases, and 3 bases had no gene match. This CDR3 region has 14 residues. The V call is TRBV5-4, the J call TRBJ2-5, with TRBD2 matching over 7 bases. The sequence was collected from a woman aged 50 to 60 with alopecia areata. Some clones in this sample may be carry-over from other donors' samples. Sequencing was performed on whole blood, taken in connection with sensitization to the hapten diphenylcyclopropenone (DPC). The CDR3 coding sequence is TGTGCCAGCAGCAAGACTAGCAACCAAGAGACCCAGTACTTC. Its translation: CASSKTSNQETQYF.